This T cell receptor (beta chain) was observed in a study of T cell responses to AZD1222 COVID-19 vaccine. The study's findings and limits: There were repertoire samples only from the period after the peak T cell response.

In regard to this clone: Its cognate antigen is unknown.

The CDR3 length is 12 residues. V shed 6 bases and J shed 10 bases, with 12 bases lying between them. The V gene's germline CDR1 is MNHEY and CDR2 SVGAGI. The method was immunoSEQ multiplex PCR; TCRdb's version includes in-frame clones alone and lacks a portion of them. The table records 150,000 to 200,000 clones, around 92% of them present only once. V gene TRBV6-5 combines with J gene TRBJ1-4; maybe TRBD1 (6 bases). The sequences come from peripheral blood, collected on day 0 of AZD1222 vaccination. This clonotype was sampled from an adult in good health. The CDR3 coding sequence is TGTGCCAGCAGGGAGGCGGGGGCAAAACTGTTTTTT. Encoded protein: CASREAGAKLFF.